Below, 2 T cell receptor beta chains from the same sample are listed, as sequenced in a study of Ad26.COV2.S vaccination and SARS-CoV-2 variants. The data were produced by immunoSEQ multiplex PCR, yet TCRdb's version contains in-frame clones alone and is incomplete. The sample consists of about 350,000 clones, roughly 91% of them appearing once. Treatment: some 20 received Ad26.COV2.S at low or high dose, single or two shots; several received placebo; per-sample allocation not given. Material that was analyzed had been drawn on day 63 after the first vaccine or placebo injection. The source material was peripheral blood, sampled in a trial of Ad26.COV2.S vaccine versus placebo. These TCRs come from a person between 18 and 65 years old who received the Ad26.COV2.S COVID-19 vaccine or a placebo.

CDR3 sequence: CASSFWQGGGLSNQPQHF. The CDR3, as DNA: TGTGCCAGCAGTTTCTGGCAGGGGGGAGGTTTGAGCAATCAGCCCCAGCATTTT. The genes are TRBV28 and TRBJ1-5; 7 nucleotides match TRBD1. Germline assignment: CDR1 MDHEN and CDR2 SYDVKM. V trimming: 3 bases; J trimming: 1 base; junction bases outside the gene matches: 12. The CDR3 covers 18 residues.

This clone was detected once. This chain links TRBV7-9 with TRBJ2-7; 12 bases are a match to TRBD2. This CDR3 is 15 amino acids long. Looked up from germline, CDR1 is SEHNR and CDR2 is FQNEAQ (reference sequence). V dropped 5 bases and J dropped 9; count of bases not matched to a gene: 11. CDR3 bases: TGTGCCAGCAGCCCCCGGGCTAGCGGGGGGGCCCGGCAGTACTTC. This translates into CASSPRASGGARQYF.